The clone carrying this T cell receptor (beta chain) has ten or more counts. This sample is drawn from a study of T cells after yellow fever vaccination. TCRdb called the 5' RACE reads again in MiXCR, with one record for every CDR3 protein. The sample has about 320,000 distinct CDR3 sequences, about 4.5% seen once; the top ten hold less than 20%. This CDR3 is 16 amino acids long. Germline loops: CDR1 SGHVS, CDR2 FQNEAQ. Deletions cut 3 bases from V and 1 base from J, with 13 bases between. This sample comprised PBMCs, obtained 15 days after the yellow fever booster vaccination. This receptor was identified in a man younger than 30 who received the YFV17D yellow fever vaccine. The rearrangement joins TRBV7-8 to TRBJ2-1, with D tentatively TRBD2 (6 bases). CDR3 amino acids: CASSFLPGRSYNEQFF. CDR3 nucleotides: TGTGCCAGCAGCTTTCTCCCGGGGAGGTCCTACAATGAGCAGTTCTTC.